Below, 28 T cell receptor beta chains from the same sample are listed, as sequenced in a study of metastatic and nonmetastatic thyroid tumors (dated by TCRdb to the early 2020s). No patient had received any treatment before thyroid surgery. Libraries came from PCR. Data came from an Illumina HiSeq 4000. TCRdb trimmed the raw reads at Q25, called clones with MiXCR and kept productive beta chains. The sample records about 13,000 clones, about 23% of which are singletons. About 3.9% of the sample is in the top ten clones. The specimen was blood. The receptors here all came from a female donor with papillary thyroid cancer or a benign thyroid nodule (not recorded which). Some clones in this sample may be carry-over from other donors' samples.

This clone has at least ten counts. DNA for the CDR3: TGTGCCAGCAGCTTTGGGACAGAACAAGAGACCCAGTACTTC. Its translation: CASSFGTEQETQYF. The V and J genes are TRBV7-9 and TRBJ2-5; TRBD1 matches at 7 bases. The germline V gene has CDR1 SEHNR and CDR2 FQNEAQ (reference sequence). This CDR3 contains 14 residues. V trimming: 3 bases; J trimming: 2 bases; junction bases outside the gene matches: 3.

The V and J genes are TRBV5-1 and TRBJ2-7; D unclear. This CDR3 is built from 15 residues. Between the trimmed V and J ends, which lost 0 bases and 1 base, there was a span of 11 bases. Germline-derived CDR1 and CDR2 are SGHRS and YFSETQ. CDR3 coding DNA: TGCGCCAGCAGCTTGGAGGCAGGAGTATCCTACGAGCAGTACTTC. Encoded protein: CASSLEAGVSYEQYF.

This clone was counted at least ten times. Other DNA sequences within the sample encode an identical CDR3. The J gene is TRBJ1-3, the V gene TRBV6-6; no definite D call. Germline assignment: CDR1 MNHNY and CDR2 SVGAGI (reference sequence). The CDR3 is made up of 15 amino acids. Trimming removed 0 bases at V and 1 base at J, with 7 bases between. Here the CDR3 DNA reads TGTGCCAGCAGTTACTCAACGGGTTCTGGAAACACCATATATTTT. Translated, it gives CASSYSTGSGNTIYF.

The table lists this clone with many counts. The rearrangement joins TRBV3-1 to TRBJ1-2; 7 bases align to TRBD1. V shed 4 bases and J 5 bases; nucleotides not matched to a gene: 4. The CDR3 spans 13 residues. In germline, CDR1 is LGHDT, CDR2 YNNKEL (reference sequence). CDR3 sequence: CASSPTGEYGYTF. The CDR3 DNA reads as TGTGCCAGCAGCCCCACAGGGGAGTATGGCTACACCTTC.

This clone is labeled medium-sized (0.01 to 0.1%). In nucleotides, the CDR3 is TGTGCCAGCAGTTTGGGCGATATGGCTTTCTTT. It encodes CASSLGDMAFF. This rearrangement joins TRBV6-2 or TRBV6-3 to TRBJ1-1; unclear D gene. This CDR3 is built from 11 residues. With 4 bases removed from V and 11 bases from J, the gap between germline ends came to 11 bases. Germline V lookup: CDR1 MNHEY, CDR2 SVGEGT.

By sample share, this clone is medium-sized (0.01 to 0.1%). The J gene is TRBJ2-7, the V gene TRBV20-1; the D call may be TRBD1 or TRBD2 (5 bases each). There are 14 residues in the CDR3. Germline V CDR1 and CDR2: DFQATT, SNEGSKA (reference sequence). Trimming left V 1 base short and J 3 bases short, with 13 bases between. In DNA, the CDR3 is TGCAGTGCTAGAGTGGATCGGGGCTTCTACGAGCAGTACTTC. Protein sequence: CSARVDRGFYEQYF.

As concerns this clone: One junction end disagrees with the germline gene, perhaps due to a read error. The genes are TRBV6-5 and TRBJ1-1; TRBD1 aligns across 9 bases. This CDR3 contains 16 residues. CDR1 MNHEY and CDR2 SVGAGI come from the germline V gene. CDR3 loop: CASSYRRTGGHAEALF. CDR3 sequence (DNA): TGTGCCAGCAGCTACAGGCGAACAGGGGGCCACGCTGAAGCTCTCTTT.

The sample holds many counts of this clone. This may stem from a read error, because a much larger clone lies one nucleotide away. The sample has other DNA sequences that encode this CDR3 too. The J gene is TRBJ2-5, the V gene TRBV2; TRBD2 matches 8 bases. Germline loops: CDR1 SNHLY, CDR2 FYNNEI. The trim removed 8 bases at V and 5 bases at J, leaving 10 bases unmatched. The CDR3 is 14 residues long. In DNA, the CDR3 is TGTGCCAGCTCTCCAGCGGGGGCTCGCGAGACCCAGTACTTC. This codes for CASSPAGARETQYF.

In the case of this clone: Relative to the germline gene, one junction end is altered; a read error may explain this. This chain connects TRBV11-1 to TRBJ2-3; D may be TRBD2 (6 bases). The germline V gene has CDR1 SGHAT and CDR2 FQDESV (reference sequence). The CDR3 runs to 16 residues. CDR3 protein: CASILLAVQPTDTQYF. The CDR3 DNA reads TGTGCCAGCATCTTATTAGCGGTACAACCCACAGATACGCAGTATTTT. Based on the CDR3 plus reference TRBV11-1 and TRBJ2-3, the full variable domain is EAEVAQSPRYKITEKSQAVAFWCDPISGHATLYWYRQILGQGPELLVQFQDESVVDDSQLPKDRFSAERLKGVDSTLKIQPAELGDSAMYLCASILLAVQPTDTQYFGPGTRLTVL.

This clone was recorded at least ten times. Just one base apart from a much larger clone, this may be a read error. Written as DNA, the CDR3 is TGTGCCAGCTGTGCCATGAACACTGTAGCTTTCTTT. Translating gives CASCAMNTVAFF. The rearrangement joins TRBV6-1 to TRBJ1-1; no clear D. The length of the CDR3 is 12 residues. Germline loops: CDR1 MNHNS, CDR2 SASEGT.

The sample holds many counts of this clone. The V call is TRBV4-1, the J call TRBJ2-7; D is uncertain. Germline V gives CDR1 MGHRA, CDR2 YSYEKL. The ends were cut back, 0 bases at V and 7 bases at J, with 16 bases in the middle. The CDR3 sequence is 15 residues long. For the CDR3, the DNA is TGCGCCAGCAGCCAAGAAGCCTTATACCTAAGAGAGCAGTACTTC. Amino acids: CASSQEALYLREQYF.

This clone showed up just a few times. V gene TRBV6-1 combines with J gene TRBJ2-6; D unclear. The length of the CDR3 is 16 residues. Deletions cut 6 bases from V and 4 bases from J, with 16 bases between. The germline V gene encodes CDR1 MNHNS and CDR2 SASEGT. Written as DNA, the CDR3 is TGTGCCAGCAGCTCCTCGTCCCATCCGGGGGCCAACGTCCTGACTTTC. Protein sequence: CASSSSSHPGANVLTF.

This clone is medium-sized (0.01 to 0.1%) by share. The chain has TRBV28 and TRBJ1-6; 7 nucleotides agree with TRBD1. The junction had 7 bases not matched to a gene; V was cut back by 7 bases and J by 7 bases. There are 14 residues in the CDR3. From germline, CDR1 is MDHEN and CDR2 SYDVKM. The CDR3 is CASTLGQRNSPLHF. Written as DNA, the CDR3 is TGTGCCAGCACCCTGGGACAGAGAAATTCACCCCTCCACTTT.

At least ten counts were recorded for this clone. The chain has TRBV29-1 and TRBJ2-5; D remains unclear. V dropped 4 bases and J dropped 1 base, with 7 bases sitting between them. CDR3 length: 12 amino acids. The germline gives CDR1 SQVTM, CDR2 ANQGSEA. CDR3 DNA: TGCAGCGTTGGTAGGGCCCAAGAGACCCAGTACTTC. Amino acid sequence: CSVGRAQETQYF.

Relative to its sample, this clone is medium-sized (0.01 to 0.1%). The rearrangement links TRBV27 to TRBJ2-7; D might be TRBD2 (6 bases). V was clipped by 3 bases and J by 6 bases, with 18 bases between them. Germline CDR1 and CDR2: MNHEY and SMNVEV (reference sequence). This CDR3 has 15 amino acids. The CDR3 nucleotides are TGTGCCAGCAGTTTGTACGCCACGGGGGTCGGCGAGCAGTACTTC. Protein product: CASSLYATGVGEQYF.

Relative to its sample, this clone is medium-sized (0.01 to 0.1%). The J gene is TRBJ1-2, the V gene TRBV7-2; D possibly corresponds to TRBD1 (6 bases). V was pared by 0 bases and J by 8 bases, with 13 bases between. Germline loops: CDR1 SGHTA, CDR2 FQGNSA. This CDR3 has 14 amino acids. The DNA of the CDR3 is TGTGCCAGCAGCTTAGCAGGGGGTGAAGGCGGCTACACCTTC. Its protein product is CASSLAGGEGGYTF.

The chain uses TRBV6-1 and TRBJ2-7, with D unclear. V was cut by 3 bases and J by 0 bases, with 9 bases left in between. Germline loops: CDR1 MNHNS, CDR2 SASEGT. The CDR3 extends over 14 amino acids. CDR3 in amino acids: CASSEHSSSYEQYF. The CDR3, as DNA: TGTGCCAGCAGTGAGCATTCTAGCTCCTACGAGCAGTACTTC.

This clone was picked up many times. The chain links TRBV20-1 to TRBJ1-1; D not certain. V was shortened by 6 bases and J by 1 base, with 12 bases between the two germline ends. CDR3 length equals 13 residues. Germline V gene lookup returns CDR1 DFQATT and CDR2 SNEGSKA (reference sequence). The CDR3 DNA is TGCAGTGCCACTGGGTGGACGAACACTGAAGCTTTCTTT. Translating gives CSATGWTNTEAFF.

The sample holds a few counts of this clone. The chain has TRBV6-2 or TRBV6-3 and TRBJ2-1; weak D call: TRBD2 (6 bases). The length of the CDR3 is 16 residues. Germline CDR1 is MNHEY and CDR2 is SVGEGT. V gave up 0 bases and J gave up 10 bases, with 19 bases separating them. In DNA form, the CDR3 reads TGTGCCAGCAGTTACTCTGACAACGGGAGATTGGGGGAGCAGTTCTTC. Translating it yields CASSYSDNGRLGEQFF.

This clone was counted at least ten times. This chain joins TRBV18 and TRBJ2-2; no clear D. Trimming shortened V by 4 bases and J by 4 bases, and 10 bases separated the two germline ends. The CDR3 runs 14 residues. Per the germline V gene, CDR1 is KGHSH and CDR2 is LQKENI. The CDR3: CASSLPPFTGELFF. The CDR3 bases are TGTGCCAGCTCACTCCCGCCGTTCACCGGGGAGCTGTTTTTT.

This clone was counted many times. The J gene is TRBJ1-1, the V gene TRBV10-3, with no clear D. There are 15 residues in the CDR3. The ends were cut back, 10 bases at V and 2 bases at J, with 20 bases in the middle. Germline-derived CDR1 and CDR2 are ENHRY and SYGVKD. CDR3 residues: CATFAGNRINTEAFF. The DNA for the CDR3 is TGTGCCACCTTTGCAGGCAATAGGATAAACACTGAAGCTTTCTTT.

By sample fraction, this clone is medium-sized (0.01 to 0.1%). This chain connects TRBV6-1 to TRBJ2-1; 9 bases map to TRBD2. The CDR3 runs 14 residues. The germline CDR1 and CDR2 sequences are MNHNS and SASEGT. The junction had 10 bases not matched to a gene; V was cut back by 10 bases and J by 6 bases. In DNA form, the CDR3 reads TGTGCCAACAAAGGCGAGACTAGCGGCAATGAGCAGTTCTTC. Translation gives CANKGETSGNEQFF.

This clone was counted many times. The genes are TRBV29-1 and TRBJ2-1, with unresolved D. Trimming shortened V by 4 bases and J by 0 bases, and 7 bases separated the two germline ends. CDR1 is SQVTM and CDR2 is ANQGSEA in the germline V gene. The CDR3 extends over 13 amino acids. The CDR3 protein is CSVGSSSYNEQFF. In DNA, the CDR3 is TGCAGCGTTGGGTCGAGCTCCTACAATGAGCAGTTCTTC.

The J gene is TRBJ2-7, the V gene TRBV6-1; D perhaps matches TRBD2 (5 bases). Between the trimmed V and J ends, which lost 6 bases and 6 bases, there was a span of 15 bases. Germline loops: CDR1 MNHNS, CDR2 SASEGT. The CDR3 consists of 13 residues. CDR3: CASRGDLASEQYF. The CDR3 coding sequence is TGTGCCAGCAGGGGAGATCTAGCTTCCGAGCAGTACTTC.

This clone rates as medium-sized (0.01 to 0.1%). V usage is TRBV6-2 or TRBV6-3 and J usage is TRBJ1-5, with D possibly matching TRBD1 (5 bases). V was trimmed by 8 bases and J by 10 bases, leaving 24 bases between them. Germline CDR1 MNHEY, CDR2 SVGEGT. This CDR3 spans 15 amino acids. CDR3 coding DNA: TGTGCCAGCTTCAACGGTCTTGGGACTCCCCTCCCCCAGCATTTT. Translating gives CASFNGLGTPLPQHF.

The chain recombines TRBV27 with TRBJ2-7; D is unresolved. The germline gives CDR1 MNHEY, CDR2 SMNVEV (reference sequence). This CDR3 has 12 residues. CDR3 residues: CASGFDGYEQYV. The CDR3 bases are TGTGCCAGCGGTTTTGACGGATACGAGCAGTATGTC.

This clone was found many times. V gene TRBV7-2 combines with J gene TRBJ2-1, with 12 bases fitting TRBD2. Germline V lookup: CDR1 SGHTA, CDR2 FQGNSA. J lost 6 bases, V lost 3 bases, and 9 bases had no gene match. The CDR3 contains 17 residues. DNA of the CDR3: TGTGCCAGCAGCTTCTCTTCTAGCGGGGGGGCCCTCAATGAGCAGTTCTTC. Translation gives CASSFSSSGGALNEQFF. Combining the CDR3 with reference TRBV7-2 and TRBJ2-1 gives the whole variable domain GAGVSQSPSNKVTEKGKDVELRCDPISGHTALYWYRQSLGQGLEFLIYFQGNSAPDKSGLPSDRFSAERTGGSVSTLTIQRTQQEDSAVYLCASSFSSSGGALNEQFFGPGTRLTVL.

This clone was seen a single time. V is TRBV30 and J is TRBJ2-6; D not resolved. CDR1 and CDR2 (germline): GTSNPN, SVGIG (reference sequence). This CDR3 has 15 amino acids. Trimming removed 0 bases at V and 2 bases at J, with 8 bases between. The CDR3 DNA reads as TGTGCCTGGAGTGTACTTGGGGCTGGGGCCAACGTCCTGACTTTC. As protein: CAWSVLGAGANVLTF.